The 3 T cell receptor beta chains given below trace back to one sample, sequenced in a study of blood T cell repertoires in COVID-19. TCRdb's copy holds only in-frame clones and misses some; the assay was immunoSEQ multiplex PCR. The sample contains some 100,000 clones, 89% of which appear only once. What was sequenced was peripheral blood. These receptors were collected from a woman in her 70s with acute or convalescent COVID-19.

A single count supports this clone. The germline gene is not matched at one end of the junction; a read error may be the cause. The chain is built from TRBV19 and TRBJ2-7, with D perhaps matching TRBD1 (6 bases). Germline V CDR1 and CDR2: LNHDA, SQIVND (reference sequence). This CDR3 is 13 amino acids long. The CDR3 spells CASSIGTPYEQYF. Written as DNA, the CDR3 is TGTGCCAGTAGTATTGGGACACCCTATGAGCAGTACTTC.

V usage is TRBV5-1 and J usage is TRBJ2-1, with D possibly TRBD2 on 6 matching bases. V was shortened by 4 bases and J by 5 bases, with 16 bases between the two germline ends. This CDR3 spans 15 amino acids. CDR1 and CDR2 from the germline V gene are SGHRS and YFSETQ. The CDR3 loop is CASSLGLTGDNEQFF. CDR3 DNA sequence: TGCGCCAGCAGCCTCGGCCTAACGGGGGACAATGAGCAGTTCTTC.

The chain uses TRBV2 and TRBJ1-5, with 9 bases aligning to TRBD1. The CDR3 runs 15 residues. Trimming cost V 1 base and J 4 bases; bases outside gene matches: 2. Germline CDR1 is SNHLY and CDR2 is FYNNEI. DNA for the CDR3: TGTGCCAGCAGTGAAGAGGGGACAGGGAATCAGCCCCAGCATTTT. It is translated as CASSEEGTGNQPQHF.